This TCR beta chain appears in the sequencing data of a study of cytomegalovirus exposure and HLA in healthy donors. Study-level points and caveats: Upon later analysis, TCR association rates were observed to vary by HLA locus, being highest for DRB1 and lowest for HLA-C. In an earlier analysis, in roughly 580 donors, most V segments appeared productive either ~87% or ~30% of the time.

This clone was counted only a few times. Antigen unknown. Both 60 Vbeta primers and 13 Jbeta primers went into the PCR. Sequencing used immunoSEQ multiplex PCR; TCRdb keeps in-frame clones, though not all of them. The table has roughly 80,000 clones, roughly 76% seen once. The V end was cut by 7 bases, the J end by 5 bases, with 12 bases between. Germline V gene sequence: CDR1 SGHVS, CDR2 FQNEAQ. This CDR3 has 14 amino acids. These donors, healthy bone marrow donors, were studied. This TCR was recovered from a male donor in good health and CMV-seropositive. The chain has TRBV7-8 and TRBJ1-6; D unresolved. Sequences were obtained from PBMCs. The CDR3, as DNA: TGTGCCAGCAAGGCAGGCCGAGATAATTCACCCCTCCACTTT. Protein product: CASKAGRDNSPLHF.